This is a list of T cell receptor beta chains from one sample in a study of somatic mutations in cytotoxic T cells in rheumatoid arthritis. Data came from immunoSEQ multiplex PCR; TCRdb stores just in-frame clones and leaves some out. The sample yields roughly 10,000 clones, under 80% seen once. The material sequenced was CD8+ T cells sorted from blood. The source of these receptors is a man aged 45 to 65 in good health. Both conserved end residues are part of each CDR3. A D gene is named only where the DNA matches it firmly. Size values are once, few and many counts, or a class for expanded clones, and some rows have none.

DNA: TGTGCCACCAGCAGAGATCGTCAGATAAATCAGCCCCAGCATTTT
CDR3: CATSRDRQINQPQHF
V: TRBV15
size: once
D: -
J: TRBJ1-5

DNA: TGTGCCAGCAGCCCTGGGGGGGGAGGTACCGGGGAGCTGTTTTTT
CDR3: CASSPGGGGTGELFF
V: TRBV7-3
size: -
D: TRBD2
J: TRBJ2-2

DNA: TGTGCCAGCAGCTTAGGGTCCCGGGGAGGCACCGGGGAGCTGTTTTTT
CDR3: CASSLGSRGGTGELFF
V: TRBV7-9
size: -
D: -
J: TRBJ2-2

DNA: TGTGCCAGCAGCTTGTGGGATTTAGCGGACACCGGGGAGCTGTTTTTT
CDR3: CASSLWDLADTGELFF
V: TRBV5-6
size: once
D: -
J: TRBJ2-2

DNA: TGTGCCTGGAGTGTACCCCAGGGTCGGGACACTGAAGCTTTCTTT
CDR3: CAWSVPQGRDTEAFF
V: TRBV30
size: -
D: -
J: TRBJ1-1

DNA: TGTGCCAGCAGTCCAACAGGTGCCCGTGGCGCTGGTCAGCCCCAGCATTTT
CDR3: CASSPTGARGAGQPQHF
V: TRBV27
size: -
D: -
J: TRBJ1-5

DNA: TGCGCCAGCAGCCAATCAGGGGGCAATCGGTACGAGCAGTACTTC
CDR3: CASSQSGGNRYEQYF
V: TRBV4-1
size: -
D: TRBD1
J: TRBJ2-7

DNA: TGTGCCATCAGTGCTGTCGGGGAGGGCTACGAGCAGTACTTC
CDR3: CAISAVGEGYEQYF
V: TRBV10-3
size: -
D: TRBD2
J: TRBJ2-7

DNA: TGTGCCAGCAGCGCCGGGACAGGACCCGGAAACACCATATATTTT
CDR3: CASSAGTGPGNTIYF
V: TRBV11-2
size: -
D: TRBD1
J: TRBJ1-3

DNA: TGTGCCAGCAGCGCTCGACAGGGGGACAGCACTGAAGCTTTCTTT
CDR3: CASSARQGDSTEAFF
V: TRBV7-9
size: -
D: TRBD1
J: TRBJ1-1

DNA: TGTGCCAGCAAACGGGACTCCTCGCAATACGAGCAGTACTTC
CDR3: CASKRDSSQYEQYF
V: TRBV28
size: -
D: -
J: TRBJ2-7

DNA: TGTGCCAGCAGTTTAGGCGGGAGTGGTACCGATGAGCAGTTCTTC
CDR3: CASSLGGSGTDEQFF
V: TRBV27
size: -
D: TRBD2
J: TRBJ2-1

DNA: TGTGCCAGTAGTCCATCTAGCGGGTCTAGGAATGAGCAGTTCTTC
CDR3: CASSPSSGSRNEQFF
V: TRBV19
size: -
D: TRBD2
J: TRBJ2-1

DNA: TGCGCCAGCAGCTTGGGGGGCCGAAGTAGGGCCCTAACAGATACGCAGTATTTT
CDR3: CASSLGGRSRALTDTQYF
V: TRBV5-1
size: -
D: -
J: TRBJ2-3

DNA: TGTGCCAGCAGCCCCCCCGGGTACCCCGCCTACGAGCAGTACTTC
CDR3: CASSPPGYPAYEQYF
V: TRBV13
size: -
D: -
J: TRBJ2-7

DNA: TGTGCCAGCAGCTCCCGGGACTCCACAGATACGCAGTATTTT
CDR3: CASSSRDSTDTQYF
V: TRBV7-8
size: -
D: -
J: TRBJ2-3

DNA: TGTGCCAGCAGCTTAGAATCCGGGACAGGGTACGAGCAGTACTTC
CDR3: CASSLESGTGYEQYF
V: TRBV11-2
size: -
D: TRBD1
J: TRBJ2-7

DNA: TGTGCCAGCAGCCCACGGGACAGGGGGCAGAGGACTGAAGCTTTCTTT
CDR3: CASSPRDRGQRTEAFF
V: TRBV9
size: -
D: TRBD1
J: TRBJ1-1

DNA: TGTGCCAGCAGCTCAACAGGGGGGGGAGAAAACATTCAGTACTTC
CDR3: CASSSTGGGENIQYF
V: TRBV5-6
size: -
D: -
J: TRBJ2-4

DNA: TGCGCCAGCAGCCGCCTTTGGAATAGCGGAACAGATACGCAGTATTTT
CDR3: CASSRLWNSGTDTQYF
V: TRBV4-3
size: -
D: -
J: TRBJ2-3

DNA: TGTGCCAGCAGCTTGGGTAGTAATAGCAATCAGCCCCAGCATTTT
CDR3: CASSLGSNSNQPQHF
V: TRBV5-6
size: -
D: -
J: TRBJ1-5

DNA: TGTGCCAGCAGCCGGACCTTTGCCACTAGCGGACACACAGATACGCAGTATTTT
CDR3: CASSRTFATSGHTDTQYF
V: TRBV7-8
size: -
D: TRBD2
J: TRBJ2-3

DNA: TGCGCCAGCAGCCAAGATCCGCCTGGGACTGCGGCGAGACAGTACTTC
CDR3: CASSQDPPGTAARQYF
V: TRBV4-3
size: -
D: -
J: TRBJ2-7

DNA: TGTGCCAGCAGATCCGGGAGGGCCGGGGAGCTGTTTTTT
CDR3: CASRSGRAGELFF
V: TRBV7-9
size: -
D: TRBD2
J: TRBJ2-2

DNA: TGTGCCAGCAGCTTAGCCCCTACAGGGGGCGGTAGGTATGGCTACACCTTC
CDR3: CASSLAPTGGGRYGYTF
V: TRBV11-2
size: -
D: TRBD1
J: TRBJ1-2

DNA: TGTGCCACCAGCAGAGTAGGGGTTCGGGAGCAGTTCTTC
CDR3: CATSRVGVREQFF
V: TRBV15
size: -
D: -
J: TRBJ2-1